This entry is about one T cell receptor (beta chain). This clonotype was counted many times. Which antigen it targets is not known. No much larger clone is present one base from it, and per-base qualities are unavailable. The library was built by means of multiplex PCR. Sequencing used an Illumina HiSeq 4000. CDR3 regions were amplified by Arm-PCR with iRepertoire HTBI primers to construct TCR beta libraries. Before sequencing, the PCR products underwent gel purification. On the study's bioinformatics: A total of around 59 TRBV and approximately 15 TRBJ segments were identified across samples and were used for gene usage analysis of CDR3 amino acid clonotypes. COPE and FqMerger were used to merge the filtered high-quality paired reads into contigs. BLAST was used to align contigs to IMGT TRBV, TRBD and TRBJ reference genes, and CDR3 was defined according to IMGT. Clonotypes above 0.1% frequency were classified as highly expanded clones. Repertoire diversity was measured by Shannon entropy, and V-J evenness by the Gini coefficient. A clonotype found in more than one individual was treated as public. TCRdb cleaned the public reads at Q25 with fastp, built clones with MiXCR and kept in-frame beta chains. Rows with a matching CDR3 protein are joined into one entry that keeps the most common DNA and genes. What appears here as the V and J calls and clone size reflects TCRdb's work, not the paper's. The sample table records 350,000 to 500,000 distinct CDR3 sequences; over 20% of these occur just once. The top ten clones comprise around an eighth of the sample.

The sample comes from a study of regulatory T cells in long-lasting Graves disease (dated by TCRdb to about 2021). Describing the broader study: Persistent Graves' disease was defined as antithyroid drug treatment for over 5 years with persistently positive TSH receptor autoantibodies. TCR sequencing covered 13 persistent and approximately 20 newly diagnosed Graves' disease patients, approximately 33 samples in total. The study took place in China and was registered as a clinical trial. Patients with persistent Graves' disease were compared with patients with newly diagnosed Graves' disease using TCR sequencing and RNA sequencing of peripheral blood. On average, persistent Graves' disease patients in the clinical cohort had been on antithyroid drugs for about 10 years.

Based on the germline V gene (reference sequence), the CDR1 and CDR2 sequences are LGHDT and YNNKEL. CDR3 length: 14 amino acids, cysteine to phenylalanine. Only CDR3 DNA is held: 42 bases, read in frame from base 1. V and J are truncated by 0 bases and 5 bases respectively, leaving an intervening sequence of 7 bases. Read against the paper, the sample's time point label means: persistent/refractory GD, antithyroid drugs over 5 years with positive TRAb. For both TCR sequencing and RNA sequencing, RNA was extracted from PBMCs using TRIzol. The diagnosis of Graves' disease followed American Thyroid Association guidelines. The patients came from an endocrinology department in Xi'an, China. From each patient, approximately 9 milliliters of peripheral blood was collected into an EDTA anticoagulant tube. PBMCs were isolated by Ficoll Paque Plus density gradient separation without further T cell sorting. An Agilent 2100 Bioanalyzer and agarose gel were used to assess RNA quality, and a NanoDrop 2000 was used to measure RNA concentration.

On the study overall, not on this receptor specifically: Peripheral blood alone was examined, since thyroid tissue, which constituted the primary lesion, could not be accessed. TRBV28, TRBJ1-2 and TRBJ2-5 were preferentially used in persistent disease, while TRBV20-1 and TRBJ2-1 were favored in newly diagnosed disease. Lower TCR Shannon entropy and fewer highly expanded clones were observed in persistent Graves' disease patients than in newly diagnosed patients, which suggested clonal expansion. Persistent patients shared more public clonotypes among themselves (more than 2,500) than newly diagnosed patients did (about 900). Sequencing and analysis were restricted to the TCR beta chain. As a limitation, the authors acknowledged that the small sample size may reduce accuracy.

The origin of this receptor is a female donor with Graves disease. Sample: peripheral blood mononuclear cells (PBMCs), taken when the disease was refractory, from a patient treated with antithyroid drugs. Rearrangement joined TRBV3-1 to TRBJ2-2, with the D gene call left open. The DNA reads as follows: TGTGCCAGCAGCCAAGATATCGGGACCGGGGAGCTGTTTTTT. Its product reads: CASSQDIGTGELFF.